This TCR beta chain was captured by sequencing in a study of T-cell reconstitution after alpha-beta-depleted transplantation in children. Construction of the TCRbeta library involved unique molecular identifiers. TCRdb recomputed calls from the PCR reads with MiXCR, one row per CDR3 protein. The sample lists hundreds of thousands of distinct CDR3 sequences; around 9.1% were seen once. Broader study findings: The origin of alpha-beta T cells about two months after transplant was reportedly several hundred expanded graft clones. The origin of high day-60 TCRbeta diversity in some patients lay in surviving recipient T cells and thymic progenitors. Among T cells one year after transplant, newly produced cells accounted for most counts and diversity.

The CDR3 has 16 residues. Germline CDR1 is LGHNA and CDR2 is YSLEER. V gave up 0 bases and J gave up 9 bases, with 18 bases separating them. Points on this clonotype: Its antigen is not known.

V is TRBV4-3 and J is TRBJ2-4; D is unclear. The TCR was taken from a boy under two years old with acute myeloid leukemia, due to receive a stem cell transplant. This specimen was PBMCs, taken before TCRalphabeta/CD19-depleted stem cell transplant. DNA for the CDR3: TGCGCCAGCAGCCAAGATGAGGCTAGTGGAGTTGGCATTCAGTACTTC. Translating gives CASSQDEASGVGIQYF.